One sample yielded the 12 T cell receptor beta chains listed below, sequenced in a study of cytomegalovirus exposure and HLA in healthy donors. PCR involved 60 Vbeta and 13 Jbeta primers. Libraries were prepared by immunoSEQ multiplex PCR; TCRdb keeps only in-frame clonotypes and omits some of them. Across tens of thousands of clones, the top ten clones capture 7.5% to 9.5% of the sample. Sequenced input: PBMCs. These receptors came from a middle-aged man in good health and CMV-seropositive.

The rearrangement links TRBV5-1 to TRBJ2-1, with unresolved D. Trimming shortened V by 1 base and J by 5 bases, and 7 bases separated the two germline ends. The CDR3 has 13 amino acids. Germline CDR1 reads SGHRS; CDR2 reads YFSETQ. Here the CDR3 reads CASSLNSNNEQFF. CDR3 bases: TGCGCCAGCAGCTTGAACAGTAACAATGAGCAGTTCTTC.

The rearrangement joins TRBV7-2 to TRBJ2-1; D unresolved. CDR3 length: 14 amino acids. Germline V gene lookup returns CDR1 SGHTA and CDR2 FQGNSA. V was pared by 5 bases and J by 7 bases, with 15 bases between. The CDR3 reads CASSPQAGTNEQFF. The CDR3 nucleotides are TGTGCCAGCAGCCCCCAGGCTGGCACGAATGAGCAGTTCTTC.

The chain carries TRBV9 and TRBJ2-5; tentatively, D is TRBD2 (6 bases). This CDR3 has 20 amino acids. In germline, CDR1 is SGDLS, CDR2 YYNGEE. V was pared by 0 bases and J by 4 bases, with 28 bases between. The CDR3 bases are TGTGCCAGCAGCGTAGTTTTAGCGGTTCAATCCCGAGTGAGGGGAGAGACCCAGTACTTC. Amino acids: CASSVVLAVQSRVRGETQYF.

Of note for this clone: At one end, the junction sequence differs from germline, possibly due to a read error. The CDR3 sequence: CASSPDRGDTGELFF. The CDR3 DNA reads TGTGCTAGCAGCCCGGACAGGGGTGACACCGGGGAGCTGTTTTTT. The V and J genes are TRBV7-7 and TRBJ2-2; 9 bases line up with TRBD1. Looked up from germline, CDR1 is SSHAT and CDR2 is FNYEAQ (reference sequence). CDR3 size: 15 residues.

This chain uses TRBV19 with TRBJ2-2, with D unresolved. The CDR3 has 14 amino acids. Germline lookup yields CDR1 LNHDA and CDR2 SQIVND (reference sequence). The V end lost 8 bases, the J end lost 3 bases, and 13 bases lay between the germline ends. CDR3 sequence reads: CASSQTRDTGELFF. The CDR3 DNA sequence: TGTGCCAGTTCCCAGACCCGGGACACCGGGGAGCTGTTTTTT.

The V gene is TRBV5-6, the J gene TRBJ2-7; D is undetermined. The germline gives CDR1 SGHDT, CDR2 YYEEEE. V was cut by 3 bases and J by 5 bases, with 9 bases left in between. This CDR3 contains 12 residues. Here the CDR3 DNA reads TGTGCCAGCAGCTGGTGGGCCAACGAGCAGTACTTC. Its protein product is CASSWWANEQYF.

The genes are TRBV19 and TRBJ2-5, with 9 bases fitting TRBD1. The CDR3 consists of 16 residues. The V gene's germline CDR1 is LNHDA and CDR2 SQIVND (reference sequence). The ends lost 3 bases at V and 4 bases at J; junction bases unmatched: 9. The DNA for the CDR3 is TGTGCCAGTAGTATCGGGGGACAGGGAGTCCGAGAGACCCAGTACTTC. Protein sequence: CASSIGGQGVRETQYF. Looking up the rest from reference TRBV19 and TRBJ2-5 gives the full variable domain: DGGITQSPKYLFRKEGQNVTLSCEQNLNHDAMYWYRQDPGQGLRLIYYSQIVNDFQKGDIAEGYSVSREKKESFPLTVTSAQKNPTAFYLCASSIGGQGVRETQYFGPGTRLLVL.

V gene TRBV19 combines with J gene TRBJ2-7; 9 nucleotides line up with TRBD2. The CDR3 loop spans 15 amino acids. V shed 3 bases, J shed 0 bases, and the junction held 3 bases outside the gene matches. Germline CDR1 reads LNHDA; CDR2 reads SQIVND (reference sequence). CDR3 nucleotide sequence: TGTGCCAGTAGTATGAAGCGGGAGGTCTCCTACGAGCAGTACTTC. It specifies CASSMKREVSYEQYF.

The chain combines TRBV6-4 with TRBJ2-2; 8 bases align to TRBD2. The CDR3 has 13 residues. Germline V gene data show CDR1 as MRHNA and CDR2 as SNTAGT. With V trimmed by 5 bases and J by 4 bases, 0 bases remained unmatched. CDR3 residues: CASSSGSTGELFF. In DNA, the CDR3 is TGTGCCAGCAGTAGCGGGAGCACCGGGGAGCTGTTTTTT.

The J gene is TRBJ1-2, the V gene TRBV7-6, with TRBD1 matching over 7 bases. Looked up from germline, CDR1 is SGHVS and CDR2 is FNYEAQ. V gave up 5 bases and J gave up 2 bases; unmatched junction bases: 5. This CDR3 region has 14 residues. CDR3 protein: CASSPGTDNYGYTF. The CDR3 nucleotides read TGTGCCAGCAGCCCCGGGACAGACAACTATGGCTACACCTTC. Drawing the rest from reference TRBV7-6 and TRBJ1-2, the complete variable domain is GAGVSQSPRYKVTKRGQDVALRCDPISGHVSLYWYRQALGQGPEFLTYFNYEAQQDKSGLPNDRFSAERPEGSISTLTIQRTEQRDSAMYRCASSPGTDNYGYTFGSGTRLTVV.

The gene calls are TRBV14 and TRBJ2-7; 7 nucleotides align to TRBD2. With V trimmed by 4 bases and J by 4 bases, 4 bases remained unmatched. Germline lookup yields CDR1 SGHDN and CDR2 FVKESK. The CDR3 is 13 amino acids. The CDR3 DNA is TGTGCCAGCAGCCTGCGGGAGTGGTACGAGCAGTACTTC. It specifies CASSLREWYEQYF.

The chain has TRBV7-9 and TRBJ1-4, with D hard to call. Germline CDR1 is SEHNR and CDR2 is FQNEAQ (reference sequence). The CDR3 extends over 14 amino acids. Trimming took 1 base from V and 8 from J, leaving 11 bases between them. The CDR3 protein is CASSLGGYGEKLFF. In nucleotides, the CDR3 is TGTGCCAGCAGCTTAGGAGGATATGGAGAAAAACTGTTTTTT.